The 21 T cell receptor beta chains listed next were all sequenced from one sample in a study of regulatory T cells in long-lasting Graves disease. HTBI primers from iRepertoire and Arm-PCR of CDR3 regions yielded the TCR beta libraries. In TCRdb, the multiplex PCR reads were re-called with MiXCR into one record per CDR3 protein. This table holds around 400,000 distinct CDR3 sequences, over 12% found once. The time point was: newly diagnosed GD, antithyroid drugs for less than 3 months. The TCR library was prepared using RNA isolated from PBMCs. These data also formed part of another study, on T cells in Graves' hyperthyroidism and ophthalmopathy.

The source was peripheral blood mononuclear cells (PBMCs), collected at new diagnosis, from a patient treated with antithyroid drugs. The source of these receptors is a woman aged 40-49 years with Graves disease.

Only one count was recorded for this clonotype. The V and J genes are TRBV30 and TRBJ2-2; D unclear. Trimming removed 5 bases at V and 6 bases at J, with 7 bases between. CDR1 and CDR2 (germline): GTSNPN, SVGIG (reference sequence). This CDR3 has 11 residues. The CDR3 here is CAWQMAGELFF. As DNA, the CDR3 is TGTGCCTGGCAGATGGCCGGGGAGCTGTTTTTT.

This clonotype came up many times. The rearrangement links TRBV12-5 to TRBJ2-6, with 9 bases that match TRBD1. Germline CDR1 is LGHNT and CDR2 is FRNRAP. The CDR3 has 20 amino acids. After removal of 0 bases from V and 0 bases from J, the junction contained 9 bases not matched to a gene. The CDR3 reads CASGLVLWGQGGSGANVLTF. CDR3 DNA: TGTGCTAGTGGTTTGGTACTCTGGGGACAGGGCGGCTCTGGGGCCAACGTCCTGACTTTC.

This clonotype has ten or more counts. The CDR3 region has the DNA TGTGCCAGCACCCCTTCGGGTAGGGACGGCTACGAGCAGTACTTC. It specifies CASTPSGRDGYEQYF. The chain uses TRBV28 and TRBJ2-7; tentatively, D is TRBD1 or TRBD2 (5 bases each). The CDR3 has 15 amino acids. V shed 7 bases and J shed 3 bases, with 19 bases lying between them. Germline V CDR1 and CDR2: MDHEN, SYDVKM.

There are many counts of this clonotype. The gene calls are TRBV28 and TRBJ2-2; D is unclear. V was clipped by 7 bases and J by 3 bases, with 15 bases between them. The CDR3 length is 15 residues. Germline loops: CDR1 MDHEN, CDR2 SYDVKM. DNA for the CDR3: TGTGCCAGCACCTCACCCTCTGGGGACACCGGGGAGCTGTTTTTT. Protein product: CASTSPSGDTGELFF. Drawing the rest from reference TRBV28 and TRBJ2-2, the complete variable domain is DVKVTQSSRYLVKRTGEKVFLECVQDMDHENMFWYRQDPGLGLRLIYFSYDVKMKEKGDIPEGYSVSREKKERFSLILESASTNQTSMYLCASTSPSGDTGELFFGEGSRLTVL.

This clonotype has only a few counts. This may arise from a read error, as a much more abundant clone is one base away. V and J are TRBV2 and TRBJ2-7, with TRBD2 matching 11 bases. CDR3 size: 14 residues. Germline assignment: CDR1 SNHLY and CDR2 FYNNEI. This CDR3 reads CASGTSGGYNEQYF. DNA for the CDR3: TGTGCTAGTGGGACTAGCGGAGGGTACAATGAGCAGTACTTC. The variable domain in full, completed from reference TRBV2 and TRBJ2-7, reads EPEVTQTPSHQVTQMGQEVILRCVPISNHLYFYWYRQILGQKVEFLVSFYNNEISEKSEIFDDQFSVERPDGSNFTLKIRSTKLEDSAMYFCASGTSGGYNEQYFGPGTRLTVT.

The V call is TRBV7-9, the J call TRBJ2-1, with 8 bases lining up with TRBD2. Germline CDR1 SEHNR, CDR2 FQNEAQ (reference sequence). J was trimmed by 9 bases and V by 5 bases; bases with no gene match: 15. CDR3 length: 16 amino acids. CDR3 bases: TGTGCCAGCAGCCCTACTAGCGGCGGAGGTCGGATTGAGCAGTTCTTC. The encoded protein is CASSPTSGGGRIEQFF.

With respect to this clonotype: A read error may be the cause here, since a much bigger clone is one base away. The J gene is TRBJ2-3, the V gene TRBV5-1; a possible D gene is TRBD1 (7 bases). V gave up 4 bases and J gave up 0 bases, with 12 bases separating them. Germline-derived CDR1 and CDR2 are SGHRS and YFSETQ. The CDR3 totals 15 residues. The CDR3 coding sequence is TGCGCCAGCAGCATACAGGGGACTAGCACAGATACGCAGTATTTT. Its protein product is CASSIQGTSTDTQYF.

There are many counts of this clonotype. V usage is TRBV18 and J usage is TRBJ2-1; 10 nucleotides match TRBD2. The CDR3 spans 15 residues. V lost 7 bases and J lost 0; bases outside the gene matches: 3. Germline loops: CDR1 KGHSH, CDR2 LQKENI. The CDR3 reads CASLQRGGSYNEQFF. The CDR3 DNA follows: TGTGCCAGCTTACAGCGGGGGGGCTCCTACAATGAGCAGTTCTTC.

Ten or more counts support this clonotype. The chain uses TRBV7-9 and TRBJ1-1, with D hard to call. The V end was cut by 8 bases, the J end by 1 base, with 11 bases between. CDR1 is SEHNR, CDR2 FQNEAQ, per germline (reference sequence). This CDR3 region has 13 residues. As DNA, the CDR3 is TGTGCCAGCTTGTGGGCGGAGAACACTGAAGCTTTCTTT. Protein product: CASLWAENTEAFF.

Notes on this clonotype: A much larger clone lies a single base off, so this may be a read error. V gene TRBV6-1 combines with J gene TRBJ1-5, with TRBD1 matching 8 bases. CDR3 length: 13 residues. Germline values: CDR1 MNHNS, CDR2 SASEGT. The J segment lost 11 bases and the V segment lost 10 bases, leaving 13 bases of the junction unmatched. The CDR3: CATVGQGFLSQHF. As DNA, the CDR3 is TGTGCCACCGTAGGACAGGGTTTCTTGTCCCAGCATTTT.

V is TRBV5-1 and J is TRBJ1-1; 7 bases are a match to TRBD1. V was clipped by 4 bases and J by 4 bases; unmatched bases: 13. The CDR3 covers 16 residues. The germline gives CDR1 SGHRS, CDR2 YFSETQ. The chain's CDR3 is CASSPRTGQQGTEAFF. CDR3 sequence (DNA): TGCGCCAGCAGCCCCCGGACAGGCCAACAGGGCACTGAAGCTTTCTTT.

V gene TRBV6-1 combines with J gene TRBJ1-1; D might be TRBD1 (5 bases). This CDR3 is 12 amino acids long. Trimming pared 6 bases from V and 2 bases from J, leaving 7 bases between. Germline-derived CDR1 and CDR2 are MNHNS and SASEGT. CDR3 coding DNA: TGTGCCAGCAGCGACAGAAACACTGAAGCTTTCTTT. Translating gives CASSDRNTEAFF.

This clonotype was seen repeatedly, ten times or more. V gene TRBV7-3 combines with J gene TRBJ2-1, with D unresolved. Trimming took 2 bases from V and 6 from J, leaving 14 bases between them. Germline CDR1 is SGHTA and CDR2 is FQGTGA. The CDR3 totals 15 residues. CDR3 region: CASSLGPDVFNEQFF. CDR3 in DNA: TGTGCCAGCAGCTTAGGCCCGGACGTCTTCAATGAGCAGTTCTTC.

CDR3 nucleotides: TGCAGTGCTAGAGATCCTGAAGTGAACACTGAAGCTTTCTTT. Its protein product is CSARDPEVNTEAFF. The chain has TRBV20-1 and TRBJ1-1; no definite D call. Germline CDR1 reads DFQATT; CDR2 reads SNEGSKA (reference sequence). V was pared by 0 bases and J by 0 bases, with 8 bases between. The CDR3 extends over 14 amino acids.

This clonotype was picked up many times. The chain combines TRBV12-3 or TRBV12-4 with TRBJ2-3, with 13 nucleotides matching TRBD2. The junction had 13 bases not matched to a gene; V was cut back by 4 bases and J by 15 bases. This CDR3 has 15 residues. CDR3 region: CASSSPGLAGYSSYF. The CDR3 DNA is TGTGCCAGCAGTTCTCCGGGACTAGCGGGATACAGTAGCTATTTT.

CDR3 sequence: CSARVPKAGTSDESWTGELFF. DNA for the CDR3: TGCAGTGCTAGAGTACCCAAGGCCGGGACTAGCGACGAGAGTTGGACCGGGGAGCTGTTTTTT. This chain uses TRBV20-1 with TRBJ2-2; 10 nucleotides match TRBD2. This CDR3 has 21 amino acids. Germline CDR1 is DFQATT and CDR2 is SNEGSKA (reference sequence). Trimming took 1 base from V and 5 from J; bases not matched to a gene: 22.

The chain joins TRBV3-1 to TRBJ2-3, with D unclear. CDR1 is LGHDT and CDR2 is YNNKEL in the germline V gene (reference sequence). Trimming took off 1 base at V and 0 bases at J, with 11 bases between the two ends. This CDR3 region has 16 residues. The CDR3 loop reads CASSQVGATSTDTQYF. CDR3 sequence (DNA): TGTGCCAGCAGCCAAGTTGGCGCCACTAGCACAGATACGCAGTATTTT.

The chain recombines TRBV12-3 or TRBV12-4 with TRBJ2-1, with D perhaps matching TRBD1 (6 bases). The CDR3 has 15 amino acids. Trimming stripped 3 bases from V and 6 bases from J, with 15 bases between. CDR3 amino acids: CASSFGTPLGNEQFF. The CDR3 DNA follows: TGTGCCAGCAGTTTCGGGACACCCCTGGGCAATGAGCAGTTCTTC.

The sample holds a few counts of this clonotype. This chain joins TRBV3-1 and TRBJ1-2; weak D call: TRBD1 (6 bases). This CDR3 is 15 amino acids long. Per the germline V gene, CDR1 is LGHDT and CDR2 is YNNKEL (reference sequence). V lost 5 bases to trimming and J lost 5 bases, with 18 bases between them. CDR3 in amino acids: CASSLGSTGRYGYTF. CDR3 coding DNA: TGTGCCAGCAGCTTGGGTTCGACAGGTCGATATGGCTACACCTTC.

There are many counts of this clonotype. The chain is built from TRBV28 and TRBJ1-5; D is undetermined. With 4 bases removed from V and 5 bases from J, the gap between germline ends came to 12 bases. Germline CDR1 MDHEN, CDR2 SYDVKM. The CDR3 is made up of 14 amino acids. CDR3 sequence: CASSSRSFYQPQHF. Here the CDR3 DNA reads TGTGCCAGCAGTTCCCGGTCCTTTTATCAGCCCCAGCATTTT.

This clonotype was seen only a few times. The rearrangement joins TRBV11-3 to TRBJ2-5; D is ambiguous. The CDR3 extends over 15 amino acids. The germline CDR1 and CDR2 sequences are SGHNT and YENEEA. Trimming took off 1 base at V and 1 base at J, with 10 bases between the two ends. CDR3 loop: CASSLAPQPQETQYF. CDR3 nucleotide sequence: TGTGCCAGCAGCTTAGCGCCACAGCCCCAAGAGACCCAGTACTTC.